This paragraph covers one T cell receptor (beta chain) sequence. Its antigen is still unknown. Germline assignment: CDR1 MDHEN and CDR2 SYDVKM. This CDR3 comprises 13 residues. V lost 5 bases and J lost 9, with 14 bases in between. Original data processing: ImmunoSEQ output lacked quality scores and full-length reads, limiting matched filtering. TCRdb's table, derived via immunoSEQ multiplex PCR, lists solely in-frame clones and lacks some. V and J calls and clone size come straight from that table; D and trimming were deduced from the DNA. The data contain around 600,000 clones, 97% of them singletons. The data are from a study of shared clonotypes between healthy human individuals. For the study at large: CD4 naive and CD4 memory each took three plates per donor, while CD8 naive took two and CD8 memory one. General study points: Some clonotypes were shared by all four sorted-subset donors, while others were not shared. The non-shared ones had lower generation probabilities than the shared ones.

The source material was naive CD4+ T cells sorted from blood. Stated subset: CD45RA+ positively selected. The TCR sequence derives from a woman aged 25 to 45 in good health. The chain carries TRBV28 and TRBJ2-1; no definite D call. CDR3 amino acids: CASSPALVGEQFF. CDR3 DNA sequence: TGTGCCAGCAGTCCTGCGTTGGTGGGTGAGCAGTTCTTC.